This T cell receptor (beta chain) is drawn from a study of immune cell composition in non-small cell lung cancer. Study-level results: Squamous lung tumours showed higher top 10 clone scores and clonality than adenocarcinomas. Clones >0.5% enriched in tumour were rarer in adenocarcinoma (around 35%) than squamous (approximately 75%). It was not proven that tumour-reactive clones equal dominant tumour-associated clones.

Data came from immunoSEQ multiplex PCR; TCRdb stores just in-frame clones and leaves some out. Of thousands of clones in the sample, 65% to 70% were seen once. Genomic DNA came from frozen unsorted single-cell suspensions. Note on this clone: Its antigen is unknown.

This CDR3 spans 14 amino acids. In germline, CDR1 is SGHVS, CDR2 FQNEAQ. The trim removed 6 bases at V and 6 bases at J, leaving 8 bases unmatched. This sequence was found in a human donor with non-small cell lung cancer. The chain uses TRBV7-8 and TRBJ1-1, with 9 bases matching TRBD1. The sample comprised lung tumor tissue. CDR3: CASRQQGALAEAFF. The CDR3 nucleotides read TGTGCCAGCAGACAACAGGGGGCATTGGCTGAAGCTTTCTTT.